This is a list of T cell receptor beta chains from one sample in a study of CD8 T cells in ankylosing spondylitis. TCRdb used MiXCR to reprocess the 5' RACE reads, holding one entry per CDR3 protein. The sample lists about 150,000 distinct CDR3 sequences, 40% to 50% occurring once. Sequenced material: synovial fluid, either unsorted or a sorted T cell fraction (not recorded which). These receptors all stem from a male donor with ankylosing spondylitis. CDR3s include the opening cysteine and the closing phenylalanine or tryptophan. The D gene is left open where the match is weak. Size values are once, few and many counts, or a class for expanded clones, and some rows have none.

DNA	CDR3	D	size	J	V
TGTGCCAGCAGCCCACCCTTTGGTTTCCCCTTTGAGTATTTT	CASSPPFGFPFEYF	NA	few	TRBJ2-3	TRBV12-3/TRBV12-4
TGTGCCAGCAGTTCCTCTCGGGAAGGGACTGAAGCTTTCTTT	CASSSSREGTEAFF	NA	NA	TRBJ1-1	TRBV12-3/TRBV12-4
TGTGCCAGCAGCTTAGTGAGATCTCAAAGCTCCTATAATTCACCCCTCCACTTT	CASSLVRSQSSYNSPLHF	NA	NA	TRBJ1-6	TRBV11-2
TGCAGCGTTGTAGGGGGGTTGGCCTACGAGCAGTACTTC	CSVVGGLAYEQYF	NA	NA	TRBJ2-7	TRBV29-1
TGTGCCATCAGTGAACCAGGACAGGTGAATGGCTACACCTTC	CAISEPGQVNGYTF	TRBD1	few	TRBJ1-2	TRBV10-3
TGTGCCAGCAACTGTATTCAACAAGAGACCCAGTACTTC	CASNCIQQETQYF	NA	once	TRBJ2-5	TRBV27
TGTGCCAGCTCACCATCGGGACTAGCGAAATACGAGCAGTACTTC	CASSPSGLAKYEQYF	TRBD2	NA	TRBJ2-7	TRBV18
TGTGCCAGCAGCCATACCTCCGGGGTATGGAACATTCAGTACTTC	CASSHTSGVWNIQYF	NA	NA	TRBJ2-4	TRBV7-9
TGCGCCAGCAGCCAAGAGGACAGAGTCTCCTACGAGCAGTACTTC	CASSQEDRVSYEQYF	NA	NA	TRBJ2-7	TRBV4-1
TGTGCCAGCAATTCCGGGAGTTCCTACAATGAGCAGTTCTTC	CASNSGSSYNEQFF	NA	NA	TRBJ2-1	TRBV12-3/TRBV12-4
TGTGCCAGCACTATAGGGGGATTAGAGCAGTTCTTC	CASTIGGLEQFF	NA	NA	TRBJ2-1	TRBV12-3/TRBV12-4
TGTGCCAGCAGGAAACTCGACTACAATGAGCAGTTCTTC	CASRKLDYNEQFF	NA	NA	TRBJ2-1	TRBV7-6
TGTGCCAGTAGCCGAATTGACGGGAGAGCCTACGAGCAGTACTTC	CASSRIDGRAYEQYF	NA	NA	TRBJ2-7	TRBV19
TGTGCCAGCAGCTCTCTTTGGTGGGTCACTGAAGCTTTCTTT	CASSSLWWVTEAFF	NA	NA	TRBJ1-1	TRBV11-2
TGTGCCAGCAGTTTAGTTGGCGGGGCTGGAGGCACAGATACGCAGTATTTT	CASSLVGGAGGTDTQYF	NA	NA	TRBJ2-3	TRBV28
TGTGCCAGCCACGGGGGATCCTATGGCTACACCTTC	CASHGGSYGYTF	NA	NA	TRBJ1-2	TRBV18
TGTGCCAGCAGTGAACGGGGGGCGTACACTGAAGCTTTCTTT	CASSERGAYTEAFF	NA	NA	TRBJ1-1	TRBV2
TGTGCCAGCAGTGAAGCCGGGACAGGGGGCGATCAGCCCCAGCATTTT	CASSEAGTGGDQPQHF	TRBD1	NA	TRBJ1-5	TRBV6-1
TGTGCCAGCAGTGACAACCTAGCGAATGAGCAGTTCTTC	CASSDNLANEQFF	NA	few	TRBJ2-1	TRBV6-2/TRBV6-3
TGTGCCAGCAGCGCGGACAGGGGCTATGGCTACACCTTC	CASSADRGYGYTF	TRBD1	NA	TRBJ1-2	TRBV4-2
TGTGCCAGCAGCTGGGTCCGGGGCTCCTACAATGAGCAGTTCTTC	CASSWVRGSYNEQFF	NA	few	TRBJ2-1	TRBV7-8
TGTGCCAGCAGCCCTGTGGGACGGCTTAACTATGGCTACACCTTC	CASSPVGRLNYGYTF	NA	NA	TRBJ1-2	TRBV11-2
TGCGCCAGCAGCCCCTCAAGGGACGGACATGAGCAGTTCTTC	CASSPSRDGHEQFF	NA	NA	TRBJ2-1	TRBV4-1
TGTGCCTGGAGTGTAGTTCATAGCAATCAGCCCCAGCATTTT	CAWSVVHSNQPQHF	NA	NA	TRBJ1-5	TRBV30
TGTGCCAGCTCACCCGAGACCTTCCTATCCTACGAGCAGTACTTC	CASSPETFLSYEQYF	NA	NA	TRBJ2-7	TRBV18
TGTGCCAGCAGCTTAGGACAGGGGTCCCCCCACTACTACGAGCAGTACTTC	CASSLGQGSPHYYEQYF	TRBD1	few	TRBJ2-7	TRBV7-8
TGCGCCAGCAGCCGGAACCTACTTGTAGGGCCCAACTACGAGCAGTACTTC	CASSRNLLVGPNYEQYF	NA	NA	TRBJ2-7	TRBV4-1
TGCAGCGTTCCTCGGACAGAGATCTCCTACAATGAGCAGTTCTTC	CSVPRTEISYNEQFF	NA	medium-sized	TRBJ2-1	TRBV29-1
TGTGCCATCAGTGAGTCAGCAGGGGGACTACTGAATGAAAAACTGTTTTTT	CAISESAGGLLNEKLFF	TRBD1	few	TRBJ1-4	TRBV10-3
TGTGCCAGCAGTTTGGGGACAGGGGAAGCCAACGTCCTGACTTTC	CASSLGTGEANVLTF	TRBD1	NA	TRBJ2-6	TRBV28
TGCAGTGCTAGAGACAGGGGTGATGGGTACAATGAGCAGTTCTTC	CSARDRGDGYNEQFF	NA	few	TRBJ2-1	TRBV20-1
TGCGCCAGCACAAGGGGACATGAGCAGTTCTTC	CASTRGHEQFF	NA	few	TRBJ2-1	TRBV5-1
TGCGCCAGCAGCTTGGCCGGGACAGAAAGAATCTCTGGGGCCAACGTCCTGACTTTC	CASSLAGTERISGANVLTF	TRBD1	NA	TRBJ2-6	TRBV5-1
TGCGCCAGCAGCTGGGTGGGGACAGGGTCACGAGAGACCCAGTACTTC	CASSWVGTGSRETQYF	TRBD1	NA	TRBJ2-5	TRBV5-1
TGTGCCAGCAGTTTCGTGATAACTAGCACAGATACGCAGTATTTT	CASSFVITSTDTQYF	NA	few	TRBJ2-3	TRBV12-3/TRBV12-4
TGTGCCAGCAGCCAAGATGTGGGACAAACTTTGAACACTGAAGCTTTCTTT	CASSQDVGQTLNTEAFF	NA	NA	TRBJ1-1	TRBV4-2
TGTGCCAGCAGCCTACTCGGACGGACAGATACGCAGTATTTT	CASSLLGRTDTQYF	NA	NA	TRBJ2-3	TRBV6-5
TGTGCCAGCAGCCGGGGCTGGGGCACTGAAGCTTTCTTT	CASSRGWGTEAFF	NA	once	TRBJ1-1	TRBV11-2
TGTGCCAGCACGGACGGGTACGAGCAGTACTTC	CASTDGYEQYF	NA	many	TRBJ2-7	TRBV27
TGCGCCAGCAGCTTAATGGTTTGGGGGGCGGAAGCTTTCTTT	CASSLMVWGAEAFF	NA	NA	TRBJ1-1	TRBV5-1
TGTGCCAGCAGTTACAATAGCGGGGTTGAGACGAGCAATCAGCCCCAGCATTTT	CASSYNSGVETSNQPQHF	NA	few	TRBJ1-5	TRBV6-2/TRBV6-3
TGTGCCAGCAGCGACCCAGTGGGGCCCTCTAGCACAGATACGCAGTATTTT	CASSDPVGPSSTDTQYF	NA	NA	TRBJ2-3	TRBV6-1
TGTGCCAGCTCACCATCCCGGATCGTCCTGACTTTC	CASSPSRIVLTF	NA	few	TRBJ2-6	TRBV18
TGTGCCAGCAGCCCATCGGGACAGGGAGTCACTGAAGCTTTCTTT	CASSPSGQGVTEAFF	TRBD1	NA	TRBJ1-1	TRBV13
TGTGCCAGCAGCCAAGCCGCCGGGACTAGCGCTAGCACAGATACGCAGTATTTT	CASSQAAGTSASTDTQYF	TRBD2	few	TRBJ2-3	TRBV12-3/TRBV12-4
TGTGCCAGCAGCTCCTACAGGGCCGGGGAGCTGTTTTTT	CASSSYRAGELFF	NA	once	TRBJ2-2	TRBV7-2
TGTGCCAGCAGCCTAGCGGGAGCAGGCTACAATGAGCAGTTCTTC	CASSLAGAGYNEQFF	TRBD2	many	TRBJ2-1	TRBV6-2/TRBV6-3
TGTGCCAGCAGGGGACAGGGGGCTTTGGCTGAAGCTTTCTTT	CASRGQGALAEAFF	TRBD1	NA	TRBJ1-1	TRBV12-3/TRBV12-4
TGTGCCAGCAGCTTAGTTGGCAGGGGGATTTACGAGCAGTACTTC	CASSLVGRGIYEQYF	TRBD1	few	TRBJ2-7	TRBV7-2
TGCGCCAGCAATCCGGGACTCTCAGACCACGAGCAGTACTTC	CASNPGLSDHEQYF	NA	many	TRBJ2-7	TRBV5-1
TGTGCCAGCAGCCCAGTGGGACCCACGGCGGGCTACGAGCAGTACTTC	CASSPVGPTAGYEQYF	NA	NA	TRBJ2-7	TRBV14
TGTGCCAGCAGTTACAGGACTAGTTGGTACGAGCAGTACTTC	CASSYRTSWYEQYF	TRBD2	NA	TRBJ2-7	TRBV6-5
TGTGCCAGCAGCCTTGGGACAACGAACACCGGGGAGCTGTTTTTT	CASSLGTTNTGELFF	NA	many	TRBJ2-2	TRBV5-8
TGCGCCAGCAGCGGAAGACTAGCGGACTACGAGCAGTACTTC	CASSGRLADYEQYF	TRBD2	few	TRBJ2-7	TRBV5-1
TGCAGTGCGCCGGGGACCCCTGAACCCTACGAGCAGTACTTC	CSAPGTPEPYEQYF	NA	NA	TRBJ2-7	TRBV20-1